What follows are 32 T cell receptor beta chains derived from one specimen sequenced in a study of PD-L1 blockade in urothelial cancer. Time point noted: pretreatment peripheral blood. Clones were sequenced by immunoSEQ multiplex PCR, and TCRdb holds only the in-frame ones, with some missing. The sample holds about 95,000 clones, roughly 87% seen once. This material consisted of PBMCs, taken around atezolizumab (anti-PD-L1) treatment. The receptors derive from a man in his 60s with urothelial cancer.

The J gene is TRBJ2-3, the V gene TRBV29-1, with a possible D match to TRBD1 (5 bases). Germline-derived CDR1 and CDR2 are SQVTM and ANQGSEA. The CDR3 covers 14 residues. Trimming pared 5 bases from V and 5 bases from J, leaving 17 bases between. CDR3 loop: CSVLRTPPRDTQYF. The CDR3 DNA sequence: TGCAGCGTTTTGAGGACACCACCCCGAGATACGCAGTATTTT.

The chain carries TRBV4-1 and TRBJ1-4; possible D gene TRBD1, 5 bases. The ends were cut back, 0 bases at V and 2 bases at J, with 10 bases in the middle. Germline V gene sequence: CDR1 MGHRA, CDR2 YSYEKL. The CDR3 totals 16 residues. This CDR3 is CASSQDRGWTNEKLFF. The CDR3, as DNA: TGCGCCAGCAGCCAAGACCGGGGGTGGACTAATGAAAAACTGTTTTTT.

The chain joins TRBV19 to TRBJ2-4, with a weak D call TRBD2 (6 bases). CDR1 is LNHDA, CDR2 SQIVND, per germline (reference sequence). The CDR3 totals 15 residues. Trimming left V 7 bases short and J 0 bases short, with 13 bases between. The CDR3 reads CASTSLRGAKNIQYF. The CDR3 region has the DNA TGTGCCAGTACCTCCTTGCGGGGAGCCAAAAACATTCAGTACTTC.

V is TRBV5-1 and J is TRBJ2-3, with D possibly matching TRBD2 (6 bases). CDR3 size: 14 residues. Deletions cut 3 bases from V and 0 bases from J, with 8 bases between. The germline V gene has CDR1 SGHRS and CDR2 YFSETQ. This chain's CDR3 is CASSSGLSTDTQYF. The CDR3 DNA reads TGCGCCAGCAGCTCGGGACTTAGCACAGATACGCAGTATTTT.

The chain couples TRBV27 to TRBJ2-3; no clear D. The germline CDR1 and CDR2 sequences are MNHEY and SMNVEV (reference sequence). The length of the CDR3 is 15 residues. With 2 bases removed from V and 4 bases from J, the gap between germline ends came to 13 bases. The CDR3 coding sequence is TGTGCCAGCAGTTTAGATGCTGATGGCTCAGATACGCAGTATTTT. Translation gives CASSLDADGSDTQYF.

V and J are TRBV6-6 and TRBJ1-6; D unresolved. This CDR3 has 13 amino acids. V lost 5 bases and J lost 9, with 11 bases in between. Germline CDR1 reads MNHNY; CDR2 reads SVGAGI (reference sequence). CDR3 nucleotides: TGTGCCAGCAGTCAGGCGGAGGGTTCACCCCTCCACTTT. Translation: CASSQAEGSPLHF.

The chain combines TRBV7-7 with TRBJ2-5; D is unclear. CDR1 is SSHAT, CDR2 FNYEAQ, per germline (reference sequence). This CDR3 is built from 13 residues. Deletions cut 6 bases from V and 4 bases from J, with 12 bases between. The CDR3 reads CASSETAGETQYF. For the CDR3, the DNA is TGTGCCAGCAGTGAGACGGCAGGAGAGACCCAGTACTTC.

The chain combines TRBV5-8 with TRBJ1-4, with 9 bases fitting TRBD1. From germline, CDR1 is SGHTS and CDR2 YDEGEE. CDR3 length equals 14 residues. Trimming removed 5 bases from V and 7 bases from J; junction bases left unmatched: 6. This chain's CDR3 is CASSKGQGGEKLFF. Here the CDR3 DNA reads TGTGCCAGCAGTAAGGGACAGGGTGGTGAAAAACTGTTTTTT.

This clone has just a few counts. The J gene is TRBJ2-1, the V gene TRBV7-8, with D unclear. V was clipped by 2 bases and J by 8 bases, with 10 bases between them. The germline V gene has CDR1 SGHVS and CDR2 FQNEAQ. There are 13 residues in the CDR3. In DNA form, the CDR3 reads TGTGCCAGCAGCTTACCCCGGAGAGATGAGCAGTTCTTC. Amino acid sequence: CASSLPRRDEQFF.

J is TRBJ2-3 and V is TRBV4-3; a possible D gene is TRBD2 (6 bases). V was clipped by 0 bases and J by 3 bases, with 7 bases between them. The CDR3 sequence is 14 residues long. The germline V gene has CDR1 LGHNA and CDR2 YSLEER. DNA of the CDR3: TGCGCCAGCAGCCAAGAGGGGGGAACAGATACGCAGTATTTT. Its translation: CASSQEGGTDTQYF.

Here the CDR3 reads CASSYPRGNQPQHF. The CDR3 region has the DNA TGTGCCAGCAGTTACCCGAGAGGGAATCAGCCCCAGCATTTT. The J gene is TRBJ1-5, the V gene TRBV6-6; the D is unclear. This CDR3 region has 14 residues. V lost 2 bases and J 4 bases, leaving 9 bases between the germline ends. Germline lookup yields CDR1 MNHNY and CDR2 SVGAGI (reference sequence).

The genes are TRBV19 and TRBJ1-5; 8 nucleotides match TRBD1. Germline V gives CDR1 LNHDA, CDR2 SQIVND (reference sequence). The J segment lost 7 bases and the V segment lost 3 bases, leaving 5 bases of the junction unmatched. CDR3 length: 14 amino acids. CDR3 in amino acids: CASSIGQGRQPQHF. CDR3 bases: TGTGCCAGTAGTATTGGACAGGGACGCCAGCCCCAGCATTTT.

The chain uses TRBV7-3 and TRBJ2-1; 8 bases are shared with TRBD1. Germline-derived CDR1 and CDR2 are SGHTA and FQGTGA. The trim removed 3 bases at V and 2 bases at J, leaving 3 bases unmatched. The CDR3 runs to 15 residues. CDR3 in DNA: TGTGCCAGCAGCTTCCAGACAGGGGCCTACAATGAGCAGTTCTTC. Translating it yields CASSFQTGAYNEQFF. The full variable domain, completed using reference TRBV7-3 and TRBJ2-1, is GAGVSQTPSNKVTEKGKYVELRCDPISGHTALYWYRQSLGQGPEFLIYFQGTGAADDSGLPNDRFFAVRPEGSVSTLKIQRTERGDSAVYLCASSFQTGAYNEQFFGPGTRLTVL.

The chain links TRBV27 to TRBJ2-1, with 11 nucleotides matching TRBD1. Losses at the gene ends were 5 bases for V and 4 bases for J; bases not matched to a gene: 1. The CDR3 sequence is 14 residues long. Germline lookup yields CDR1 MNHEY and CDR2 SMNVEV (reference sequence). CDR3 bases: TGTGCCAGCAGTAGGGACAGGGGGTACAATGAGCAGTTCTTC. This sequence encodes CASSRDRGYNEQFF.

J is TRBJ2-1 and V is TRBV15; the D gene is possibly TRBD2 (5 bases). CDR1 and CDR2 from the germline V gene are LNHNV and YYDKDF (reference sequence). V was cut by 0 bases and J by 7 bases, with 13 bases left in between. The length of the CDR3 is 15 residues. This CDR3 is CATSREAVAWNEQFF. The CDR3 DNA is TGTGCCACCAGCAGAGAAGCGGTGGCGTGGAATGAGCAGTTCTTC.

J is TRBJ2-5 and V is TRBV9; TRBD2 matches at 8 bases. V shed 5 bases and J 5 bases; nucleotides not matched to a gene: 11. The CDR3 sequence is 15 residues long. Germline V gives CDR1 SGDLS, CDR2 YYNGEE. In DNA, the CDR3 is TGTGCCAGCAGTTTCAGGCCTAGCGGGCGGGAGACCCAGTACTTC. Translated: CASSFRPSGRETQYF.

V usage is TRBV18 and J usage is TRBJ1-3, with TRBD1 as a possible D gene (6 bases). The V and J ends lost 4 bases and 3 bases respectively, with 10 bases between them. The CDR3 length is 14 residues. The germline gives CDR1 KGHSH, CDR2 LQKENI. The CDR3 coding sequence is TGTGCCAGCTCACAGGACAGCTTTGGAAACACCATATATTTT. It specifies CASSQDSFGNTIYF. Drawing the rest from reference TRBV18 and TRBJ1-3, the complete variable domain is NAGVMQNPRHLVRRRGQEARLRCSPMKGHSHVYWYRQLPEEGLKFMVYLQKENIIDESGMPKERFSAEFPKEGPSILRIQQVVRGDSAAYFCASSQDSFGNTIYFGEGSWLTVV.

This CDR3 is CASSPPNSDGTEAFF. In nucleotides, the CDR3 is TGTGCCAGCTCACCACCGAACAGTGATGGCACTGAAGCTTTCTTT. This chain links TRBV18 with TRBJ1-1; no definite D call. From germline, CDR1 is KGHSH and CDR2 LQKENI. V was trimmed by 0 bases and J by 4 bases, leaving 12 bases between them. CDR3 length equals 15 residues.

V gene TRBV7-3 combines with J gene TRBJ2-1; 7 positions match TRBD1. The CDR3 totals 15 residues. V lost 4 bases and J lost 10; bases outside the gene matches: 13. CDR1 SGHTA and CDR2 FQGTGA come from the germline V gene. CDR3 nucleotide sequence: TGTGCCAGCAGCTCTTGGGGCCGTGAGGGGGCCGAGCAGTTCTTC. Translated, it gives CASSSWGREGAEQFF.

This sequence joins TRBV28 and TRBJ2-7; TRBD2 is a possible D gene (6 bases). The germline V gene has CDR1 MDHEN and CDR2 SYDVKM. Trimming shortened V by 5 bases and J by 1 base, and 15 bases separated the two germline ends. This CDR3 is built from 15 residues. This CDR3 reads CASSDLARGSYEQYF. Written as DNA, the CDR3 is TGTGCCAGCAGTGACCTGGCCCGGGGGTCCTACGAGCAGTACTTC.

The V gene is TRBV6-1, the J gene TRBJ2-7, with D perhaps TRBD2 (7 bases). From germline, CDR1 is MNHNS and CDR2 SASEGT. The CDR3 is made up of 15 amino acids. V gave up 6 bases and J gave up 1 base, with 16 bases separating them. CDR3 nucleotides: TGTGCCAGCAGGGTAGGGGGGGGGCCTTCCTACGAGCAGTACTTC. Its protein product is CASRVGGGPSYEQYF.

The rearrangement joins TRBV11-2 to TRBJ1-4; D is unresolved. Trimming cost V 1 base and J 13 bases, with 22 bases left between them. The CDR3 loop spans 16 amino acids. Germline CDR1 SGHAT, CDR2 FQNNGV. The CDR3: CASSLGRAALNSGLFF. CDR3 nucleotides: TGTGCCAGCAGCTTAGGGAGGGCGGCATTAAATTCTGGACTGTTTTTT.

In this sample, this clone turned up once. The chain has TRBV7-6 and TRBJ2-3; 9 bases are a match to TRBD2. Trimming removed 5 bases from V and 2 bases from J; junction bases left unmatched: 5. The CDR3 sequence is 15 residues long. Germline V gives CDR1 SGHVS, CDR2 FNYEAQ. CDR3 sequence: CASSPTSGHTDTQYF. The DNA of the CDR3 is TGTGCCAGCAGCCCGACTAGCGGACACACAGATACGCAGTATTTT.

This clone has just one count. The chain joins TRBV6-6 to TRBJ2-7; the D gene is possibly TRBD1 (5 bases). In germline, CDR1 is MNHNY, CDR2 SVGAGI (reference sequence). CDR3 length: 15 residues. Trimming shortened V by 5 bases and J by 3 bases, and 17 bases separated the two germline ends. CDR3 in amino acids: CASSHDPIGHYEQYF. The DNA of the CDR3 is TGTGCCAGCAGTCATGACCCCATCGGACACTACGAGCAGTACTTC.

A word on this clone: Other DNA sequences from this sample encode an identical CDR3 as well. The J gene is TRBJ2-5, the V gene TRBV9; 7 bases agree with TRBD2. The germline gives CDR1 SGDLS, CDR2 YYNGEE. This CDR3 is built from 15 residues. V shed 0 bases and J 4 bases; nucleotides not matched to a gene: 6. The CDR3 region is CASSVGLAGRETQYF. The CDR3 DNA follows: TGTGCCAGCAGCGTAGGACTAGCTGGTAGAGAGACCCAGTACTTC.

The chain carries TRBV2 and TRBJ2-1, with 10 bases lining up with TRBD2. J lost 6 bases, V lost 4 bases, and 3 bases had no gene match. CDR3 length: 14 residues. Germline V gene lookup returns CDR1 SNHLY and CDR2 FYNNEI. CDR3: CASSVWTSGNEQFF. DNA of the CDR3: TGTGCCAGCAGTGTTTGGACTAGCGGCAATGAGCAGTTCTTC. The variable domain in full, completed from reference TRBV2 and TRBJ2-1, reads EPEVTQTPSHQVTQMGQEVILRCVPISNHLYFYWYRQILGQKVEFLVSFYNNEISEKSEIFDDQFSVERPDGSNFTLKIRSTKLEDSAMYFCASSVWTSGNEQFFGPGTRLTVL.

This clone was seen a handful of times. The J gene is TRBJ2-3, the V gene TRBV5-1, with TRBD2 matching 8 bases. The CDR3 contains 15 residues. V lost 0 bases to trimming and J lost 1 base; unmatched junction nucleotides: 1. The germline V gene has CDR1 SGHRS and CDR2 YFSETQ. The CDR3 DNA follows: TGCGCCAGCAGCTTGGCAGCGGGGGGCACAGATACGCAGTATTTT. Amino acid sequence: CASSLAAGGTDTQYF.

The CDR3 here is CASSPRGQPWEGYTF. CDR3 nucleotides: TGTGCCAGCAGTCCCCGGGGACAGCCTTGGGAGGGCTACACCTTC. The chain couples TRBV28 to TRBJ1-2, with 7 positions matching TRBD1. The V gene end was trimmed by 5 bases and the J gene end by 8 bases; junction bases not matched to a gene: 14. Per the germline V gene, CDR1 is MDHEN and CDR2 is SYDVKM. CDR3 size: 15 residues.

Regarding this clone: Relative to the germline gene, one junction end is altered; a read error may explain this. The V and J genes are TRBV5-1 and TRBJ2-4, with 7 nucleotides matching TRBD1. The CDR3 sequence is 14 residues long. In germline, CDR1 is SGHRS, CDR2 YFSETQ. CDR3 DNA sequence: TGCGCCAGCAGCTTGGGGACAGGACCGAGCCATTGGGTCTTC. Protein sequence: CASSLGTGPSHWVF.

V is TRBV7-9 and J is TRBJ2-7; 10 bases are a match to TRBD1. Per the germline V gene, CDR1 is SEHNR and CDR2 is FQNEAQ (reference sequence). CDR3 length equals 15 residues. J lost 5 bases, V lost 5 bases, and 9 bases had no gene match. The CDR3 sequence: CASSTLGQGVNEQYF. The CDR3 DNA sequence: TGTGCCAGCAGCACCCTAGGACAGGGGGTGAACGAGCAGTACTTC. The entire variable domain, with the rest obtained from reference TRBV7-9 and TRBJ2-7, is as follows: DTGVSQNPRHKITKRGQNVTFRCDPISEHNRLYWYRQTLGQGPEFLTYFQNEAQLEKSRLLSDRFSAERPKGSFSTLEIQRTEQGDSAMYLCASSTLGQGVNEQYFGPGTRLTVT.

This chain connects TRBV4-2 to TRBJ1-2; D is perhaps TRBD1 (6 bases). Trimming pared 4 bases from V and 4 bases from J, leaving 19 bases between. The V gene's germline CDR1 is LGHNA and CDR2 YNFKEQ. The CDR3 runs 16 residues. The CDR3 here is CASSRVNSGDGYGYTF. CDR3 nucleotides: TGTGCCAGCAGCCGAGTTAACTCAGGGGACGGCTATGGCTACACCTTC.

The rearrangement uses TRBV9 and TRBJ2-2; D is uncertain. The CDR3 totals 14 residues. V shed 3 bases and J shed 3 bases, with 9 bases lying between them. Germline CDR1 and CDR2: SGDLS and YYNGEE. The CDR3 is CASSERSYTGELFF. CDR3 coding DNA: TGTGCCAGCAGCGAGCGATCGTACACCGGGGAGCTGTTTTTT.